This T cell receptor (beta chain) comes out of a study of shared clonotypes between healthy human individuals. Trimming cost V 5 bases and J 12 bases; bases outside gene matches: 23. Germline V gene lookup returns CDR1 SGHVS and CDR2 FQNEAQ. This CDR3 spans 18 amino acids. This clone was seen just once. Libraries were prepared by immunoSEQ multiplex PCR; TCRdb keeps only in-frame clonotypes and omits some of them. In the table there are about 490,000 clones, less than 80% of which are singletons. V is TRBV7-8 and J is TRBJ2-1; 9 bases are a match to TRBD2. The source of this sequence is a woman between 35 and 50 years old in good health. Some clones in this sample may be carry-over from other donors' samples. Sequencing input: PBMCs. CDR3 DNA: TGTGCCAGCAGCCCAGTGGGCGGGAGGGCCGTTACCGGTATCGGGCAGTTCTTC. It yields the protein CASSPVGGRAVTGIGQFF.